The 3 T cell receptor beta chains presented below share a single source sample, sequenced in a study of T cells in Graves' hyperthyroidism and ophthalmopathy. Researchers took RNA transcripts and amplified the TCR beta CDR3 regions from them. The study used the HTBI primer set for a first-round RT-PCR of the TCR CDR3. TCRdb re-called the multiplex PCR reads through MiXCR, storing one row per CDR3 protein. The data contain 34,000 or so distinct CDR3 sequences, about 53% of them singletons. Sequenced material: blood. Every receptor here comes from a woman aged 40-49 years with Graves' ophthalmopathy.

V gene TRBV29-1 combines with J gene TRBJ2-1; 7 bases fit TRBD2. V lost 8 bases and J lost 4; bases outside the gene matches: 11. CDR1 and CDR2 from the germline V gene are SQVTM and ANQGSEA. The CDR3 is 14 residues long. In DNA, the CDR3 is TGCAGCTTGGCCGGGGCTAGCGGATACAATGAGCAGTTCTTC. Its translation is CSLAGASGYNEQFF.

This clonotype was counted a few times. V and J are TRBV24-1 and TRBJ2-7; D remains unclear. Germline V gene lookup returns CDR1 KGHDR and CDR2 SFDVKD. Trimming cost V 7 bases and J 4 bases, with 7 bases left between them. The CDR3 spans 11 residues. The CDR3 DNA sequence: TGTGCCACCAGAACCCCTTACGAGCAGTACTTC. Protein sequence: CATRTPYEQYF.

There are many counts of this clonotype. The V call is TRBV7-3, the J call TRBJ1-1; TRBD1 might be the D (5 bases). Germline lookup yields CDR1 SGHTA and CDR2 FQGTGA. V was trimmed by 1 base and J by 2 bases, leaving 14 bases between them. This CDR3 region has 16 residues. CDR3 sequence: CASSLRPRDFNTEAFF. The DNA of the CDR3 is TGTGCCAGCAGCTTAAGGCCCCGGGACTTCAACACTGAAGCTTTCTTT.